This T cell receptor (beta chain) was identified in a study of CD8 T cells in Susac syndrome. Reverse transcription of roughly 0.5 to 1 ug RNA was performed with random hexamers. TCRdb re-analysed the immunoSEQ multiplex PCR reads in MiXCR, keeping a single row per CDR3 protein. The sample contains 150,000 to 160,000 distinct CDR3 sequences, around 95% of which appear only once. The clonotype originates from a human donor with Susac syndrome. The specimen sequenced was CD4+ T cells from PBMCs.

The DNA for the CDR3 is TGCGCCAGCAGTCAGCCGGCAGGGCACAGCAATCAGCCCCAGCATTTT. It specifies CASSQPAGHSNQPQHF. The chain has TRBV23-1 and TRBJ1-5; tentative D call: TRBD1 (5 bases). TRBV23-1 is sorted into the ORF group, with uncertain function. The CDR3 runs to 16 residues. Trimming removed 3 bases at V and 1 base at J, with 13 bases between.